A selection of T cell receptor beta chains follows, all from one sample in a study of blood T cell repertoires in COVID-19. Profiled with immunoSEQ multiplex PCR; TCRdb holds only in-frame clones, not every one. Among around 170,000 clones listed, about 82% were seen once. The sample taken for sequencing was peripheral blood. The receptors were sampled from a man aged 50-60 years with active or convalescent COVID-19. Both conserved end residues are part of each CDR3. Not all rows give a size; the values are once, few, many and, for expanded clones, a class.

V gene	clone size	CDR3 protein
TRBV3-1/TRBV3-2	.	CASSSSFPTGSEQYF
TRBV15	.	CATSRDVGTNLAQYF
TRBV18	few	CASSPAGEDYGYTF
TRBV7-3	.	CASSWAAGGRNEQFF
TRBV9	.	CASSGLAGGGTYNEQFF
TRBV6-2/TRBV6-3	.	CASSYSFRGQSYEQYF
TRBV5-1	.	CASSLGQVPYGYTF
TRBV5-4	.	CASSSREEGNQPQHF
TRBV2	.	CASKEGQGGDEKLFF
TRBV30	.	CAWTRELAGVNEQFF
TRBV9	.	CASSVDMTGTEAFF
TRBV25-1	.	CASSEYREGYNSPLHF
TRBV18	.	CASSPQEAYEQYF
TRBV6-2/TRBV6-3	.	CASSYVISEAFF
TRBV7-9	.	CASSRQGIDYGYTF
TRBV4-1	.	CASSLQPGQGYEQYF
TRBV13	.	CASSKQGRMNTEAFF
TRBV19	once	CASSNRDSLDTQYF
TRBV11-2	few	CASSSDSYEQYF
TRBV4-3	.	CASSQEAERGYTF
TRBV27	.	CASKGQRYQETQYF
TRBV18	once	CASSLDRANTEAFF
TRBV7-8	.	CASSFLVPSTQTGVNSPLHF
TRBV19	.	CASSMPLGLALGEQYF
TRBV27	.	CASSAGWEQYF
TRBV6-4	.	CASSDRDTNSPLHF
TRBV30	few	CAWSVGGAGNIQYF
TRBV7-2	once	CASSFSGGQGEQFF
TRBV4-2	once	CASSQDLQGGDTQYF